The 9 T cell receptor beta chains in this list originate from one sample, sequenced in a study of T-cell memory formation after mild COVID-19 (dated by TCRdb to about 2021). Libraries were built with 5' RACE. Sequencing was carried out with an Illumina NovaSeq 6000. TCRdb redid the processing of the public reads, applying fastp at Q25 and MiXCR, and retained in-frame beta chains. CDR3 protein duplicates are merged, each entry listing the most common genes and DNA. The sample table shows around 200,000 distinct CDR3 sequences, and 9% to 10% are seen once. The ten top clones hold about 3.8% of the sample. The sequencing input was PBMCs or a T cell subset sorted from them (not recorded which). The receptors come from a young man who had mild COVID-19 (a few samples of this study predate the infection). The sample titles of this study are shuffled in the database, so cell type and time point are left out; the donor was told from shared clones.

The chain joins TRBV4-2 to TRBJ2-3; TRBD1 is a possible D gene (5 bases). The CDR3 sequence is 14 residues long. CDR1 is LGHNA, CDR2 YNFKEQ, per germline. Trimming pared 8 bases from V and 6 bases from J, leaving 18 bases between. The CDR3 coding sequence is TGTGCCAGCGGTCTGGGGCCCAAAGAGGATACGCAGTATTTT. Amino acids: CASGLGPKEDTQYF.

This clonotype was counted many times. The chain carries TRBV6-2 or TRBV6-3 and TRBJ2-2; weak D call: TRBD1 (5 bases). The CDR3 has 14 amino acids. In germline, CDR1 is MNHEY, CDR2 SVGEGT. V gave up 6 bases and J gave up 1 base, with 9 bases separating them. The CDR3 bases are TGTGCCAGCAGCCATGGACAGAACACCGGGGAGCTGTTTTTT. Its translation is CASSHGQNTGELFF.

The chain uses TRBV10-3 and TRBJ2-7; 8 nucleotides match TRBD2. The CDR3 sequence is 15 residues long. The trim removed 2 bases at V and 3 bases at J, leaving 6 bases unmatched. Germline-derived CDR1 and CDR2 are ENHRY and SYGVKD. The CDR3 DNA reads TGTGCCATCAGTGAGGGAGCGGGGGCTAACTACGAGCAGTACTTC. This translates into CAISEGAGANYEQYF.

The chain's CDR3 is CASSLVPGAGETQYF. The DNA of the CDR3 is TGTGCCAGCAGCTTAGTCCCGGGGGCGGGAGAGACCCAGTACTTC. The genes are TRBV7-2 and TRBJ2-5; possibly TRBD1 or TRBD2 for D (6 bases each). The ends were cut back, 1 base at V and 4 bases at J, with 13 bases in the middle. Germline V gene data show CDR1 as SGHTA and CDR2 as FQGNSA. This CDR3 contains 15 residues.

This clonotype was recorded a few times. V usage is TRBV6-5 and J usage is TRBJ1-2; weak D call: TRBD1 (6 bases). V lost 5 bases, J lost 8 bases, and 12 bases lay in between. CDR3 length equals 12 residues. Per germline, CDR1 MNHEY and CDR2 SVGAGI. The DNA of the CDR3 is TGTGCCAGCAGTACAGGGAGACGAGGCTACACCTTC. This encodes CASSTGRRGYTF.

The genes are TRBV20-1 and TRBJ2-7; D may be TRBD1 or TRBD2 (5 bases each). The CDR3 covers 14 residues. Trimming took off 3 bases at V and 5 bases at J, with 17 bases between the two ends. The germline gives CDR1 DFQATT, CDR2 SNEGSKA (reference sequence). CDR3 sequence: CSARHRDRGHEQYF. The CDR3 bases are TGCAGTGCTAGGCACCGGGACCGAGGGCACGAGCAGTACTTC.

CDR3 in DNA: TGTGCCAGCAGCCGAACCCGTCAGGCCCAGTACTTC. Amino acids: CASSRTRQAQYF. The V call is TRBV6-6, the J call TRBJ2-4; D uncertain. Between the trimmed V and J ends, which lost 6 bases and 13 bases, there was a span of 16 bases. Germline V CDR1 and CDR2: MNHNY, SVGAGI (reference sequence). The CDR3 spans 12 residues.

V and J are TRBV28 and TRBJ2-5; D possibly uses TRBD1 or TRBD2 (5 bases each). From germline, CDR1 is MDHEN and CDR2 SYDVKM. The CDR3 is 18 amino acids. Trimming took 2 bases from V and 4 from J, leaving 23 bases between them. The CDR3 nucleotides read TGTGCCAGCAGTTTACACCCCCAGGGTACCCCGGGAATAGAGACCCAGTACTTC. Protein: CASSLHPQGTPGIETQYF.

The V call is TRBV12-3 or TRBV12-4, the J call TRBJ1-2; D may be TRBD1 (6 bases). The V end lost 6 bases, the J end lost 4 bases, and 9 bases lay between the germline ends. The CDR3 runs 12 residues. CDR3 in amino acids: CASRPRGYGYTF. DNA for the CDR3: TGTGCCAGCAGGCCCAGGGGCTATGGCTACACCTTC.